The 11 T cell receptor beta chains in this list originate from one sample, sequenced in a study of regulatory T cells in long-lasting Graves disease (dated by TCRdb to the early 2020s). The intended sense of this specimen's time point label: newly diagnosed GD, antithyroid drugs for less than 3 months. RNA was extracted from PBMCs in TRIzol for both TCR sequencing and RNA sequencing. The library relied on multiplex PCR. The sequencer listed for this sample is Illumina HiSeq 4000. TCR beta libraries were built with iRepertoire HTBI primers and Arm-PCR amplification of CDR3 regions. TCRdb trimmed public reads at Q25 via fastp, called clones via MiXCR and kept in-frame beta chains. Merged by CDR3 protein, the rows form single entries marked with the most common genes and DNA. The table for this sample lists 300,000 to 400,000 distinct CDR3 sequences; 15% to 17% of them were counted only once. The biggest ten clones account for 22% of the sample.

The specimen was peripheral blood mononuclear cells (PBMCs), collected at new diagnosis, from a patient treated with antithyroid drugs. The receptors were gathered from a female donor with Graves disease.

This clonotype was recorded many times. Here the CDR3 reads CASSQGPGLTDTQYF. In DNA, the CDR3 is TGTGCCAGCAGCCAAGGGCCGGGACTCACAGATACGCAGTATTTT. This chain connects TRBV3-1 to TRBJ2-3, with D possibly matching TRBD2 (6 bases). This CDR3 is 15 amino acids long. CDR1 LGHDT and CDR2 YNNKEL come from the germline V gene (reference sequence). V was cut by 1 base and J by 2 bases, with 10 bases left in between.

This clonotype was found many times. The chain links TRBV28 to TRBJ1-1, with TRBD1 matching 10 bases. V gave up 5 bases and J gave up 1 base; unmatched junction bases: 1. Per germline, CDR1 MDHEN and CDR2 SYDVKM. CDR3 size: 14 residues. CDR3 sequence: CASSDRGPNTEAFF. CDR3 nucleotides: TGTGCCAGCAGTGACAGGGGGCCGAACACTGAAGCTTTCTTT.

This clonotype has at least ten counts. The chain uses TRBV7-2 and TRBJ2-1; D remains unclear. The germline V and J ends were trimmed by 1 base and 7 bases, with 8 bases remaining between them. CDR1 SGHTA and CDR2 FQGNSA come from the germline V gene. The CDR3 runs 13 residues. The CDR3 reads CASSLGVANEQFF. The CDR3 DNA sequence: TGTGCCAGCAGCTTAGGGGTGGCGAATGAGCAGTTCTTC.

This clonotype has at least ten counts. The chain has TRBV28 and TRBJ2-7, with D unresolved. The germline V gene has CDR1 MDHEN and CDR2 SYDVKM. V lost 6 bases and J lost 7, with 13 bases in between. This CDR3 has 12 amino acids. The CDR3 DNA is TGTGCCAGCAGCGTGTACGGTCGGGAGCAGTACTTC. Its translation: CASSVYGREQYF. The full variable domain, in which reference TRBV28 and TRBJ2-7 provide the parts outside the CDR3, is DVKVTQSSRYLVKRTGEKVFLECVQDMDHENMFWYRQDPGLGLRLIYFSYDVKMKEKGDIPEGYSVSREKKERFSLILESASTNQTSMYLCASSVYGREQYFGPGTRLTVT.

The chain links TRBV11-2 to TRBJ2-2; 11 nucleotides align to TRBD2. From germline, CDR1 is SGHAT and CDR2 FQNNGV. V was clipped by 4 bases and J by 4 bases; unmatched bases: 5. This CDR3 spans 16 amino acids. CDR3 nucleotides: TGTGCCAGCAGCTCCCCGGGACTAGCGGCCACCGGGGAGCTGTTTTTT. Its translation is CASSSPGLAATGELFF.

This clonotype was observed a handful of times. This chain joins TRBV6-4 and TRBJ1-2, with 9 positions matching TRBD1. Trimming cost V 5 bases and J 4 bases; bases outside gene matches: 5. Germline CDR1 reads MRHNA; CDR2 reads SNTAGT. This CDR3 is built from 14 residues. The CDR3 DNA reads as TGTGCCAGCAGTTGGACAGGGGACAGCTATGGCTACACCTTC. Translation gives CASSWTGDSYGYTF.

This clonotype appeared a few times. The CDR3 DNA reads TGTGCCAGCAGCTTAGGGGATAACACCGGGGAGCTGTTTTTT. Amino acids: CASSLGDNTGELFF. J is TRBJ2-2 and V is TRBV11-2; no clear D. The germline V gene encodes CDR1 SGHAT and CDR2 FQNNGV. The CDR3 is 14 amino acids. Trimming took 1 base from V and 2 from J, leaving 5 bases between them.

This clonotype was seen repeatedly, ten times or more. The chain carries TRBV6-1 and TRBJ1-1; D gene ambiguous. V lost 5 bases to trimming and J lost 0 bases, with 16 bases between them. Germline V lookup: CDR1 MNHNS, CDR2 SASEGT. The CDR3 is 16 amino acids. The chain's CDR3 is CASSPRGLSMNTEAFF. CDR3 DNA: TGTGCCAGCAGTCCGCGAGGGCTTAGCATGAACACTGAAGCTTTCTTT.

This clonotype was recorded at least ten times. J is TRBJ2-7 and V is TRBV24-1; D is unclear. CDR1 and CDR2 from the germline V gene are KGHDR and SFDVKD. CDR3 size: 13 residues. The V gene lost 3 bases and the J gene lost 2 bases, with 7 bases spanning the gap. CDR3 sequence reads: CATSDPYTYEQYF. As DNA, the CDR3 is TGTGCCACCAGTGATCCTTACACCTACGAGCAGTACTTC.

V gene TRBV5-1 combines with J gene TRBJ1-4; D is ambiguous. Germline CDR1 reads SGHRS; CDR2 reads YFSETQ. The CDR3 loop spans 14 amino acids. V was shortened by 0 bases and J by 7 bases, with 10 bases between the two germline ends. The CDR3 loop reads CASSLGTSGEKLFF. The DNA for the CDR3 is TGCGCCAGCAGCTTGGGTACTTCTGGTGAAAAACTGTTTTTT.

This clonotype was counted at least ten times. The CDR3 nucleotides read TGCGCCAGCAGCTCCGGGGACGCACTGAATGAGCAGTACTTC. Translated: CASSSGDALNEQYF. V gene TRBV5-1 combines with J gene TRBJ2-7; D may be TRBD1 or TRBD2 (5 bases each). Per the germline V gene, CDR1 is SGHRS and CDR2 is YFSETQ. CDR3 length: 14 residues. Trimming shortened V by 3 bases and J by 7 bases, and 17 bases separated the two germline ends. The whole variable domain, filled in from reference TRBV5-1 and TRBJ2-7, reads KAGVTQTPRYLIKTRGQQVTLSCSPISGHRSVSWYQQTPGQGLQFLFEYFSETQRNKGNFPGRFSGRQFSNSRSEMNVSTLELGDSALYLCASSSGDALNEQYFGPGTRLTVT.